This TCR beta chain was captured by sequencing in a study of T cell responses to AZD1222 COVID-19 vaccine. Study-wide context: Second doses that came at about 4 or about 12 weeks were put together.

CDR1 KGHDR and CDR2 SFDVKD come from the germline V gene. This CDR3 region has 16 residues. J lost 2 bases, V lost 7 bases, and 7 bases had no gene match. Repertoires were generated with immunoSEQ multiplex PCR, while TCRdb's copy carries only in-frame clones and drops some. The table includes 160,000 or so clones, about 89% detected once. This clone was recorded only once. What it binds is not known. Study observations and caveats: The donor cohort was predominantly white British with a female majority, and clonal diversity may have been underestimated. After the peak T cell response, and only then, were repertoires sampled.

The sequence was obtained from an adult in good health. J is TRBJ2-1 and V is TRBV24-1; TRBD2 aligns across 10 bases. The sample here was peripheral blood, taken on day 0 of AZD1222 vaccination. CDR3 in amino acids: CATSDPGTSAYNEQFF. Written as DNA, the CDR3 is TGTGCCACCAGCGATCCCGGGACTAGCGCCTACAATGAGCAGTTCTTC.